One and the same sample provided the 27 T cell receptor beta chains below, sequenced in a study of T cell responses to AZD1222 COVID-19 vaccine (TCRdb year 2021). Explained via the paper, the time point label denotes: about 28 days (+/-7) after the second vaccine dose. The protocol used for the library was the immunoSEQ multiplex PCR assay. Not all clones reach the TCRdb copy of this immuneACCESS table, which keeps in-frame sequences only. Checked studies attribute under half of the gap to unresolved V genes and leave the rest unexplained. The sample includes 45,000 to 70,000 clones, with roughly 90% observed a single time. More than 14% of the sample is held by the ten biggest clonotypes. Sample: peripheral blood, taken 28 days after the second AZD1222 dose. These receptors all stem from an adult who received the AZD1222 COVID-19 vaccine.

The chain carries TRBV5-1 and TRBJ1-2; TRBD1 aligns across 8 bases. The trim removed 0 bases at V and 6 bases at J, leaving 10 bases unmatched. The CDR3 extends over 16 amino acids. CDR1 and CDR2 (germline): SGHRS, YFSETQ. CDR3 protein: CASSLGPPTGVDGYTF. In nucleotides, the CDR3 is TGCGCCAGCAGCTTGGGCCCCCCGACAGGGGTGGATGGCTACACCTTC.

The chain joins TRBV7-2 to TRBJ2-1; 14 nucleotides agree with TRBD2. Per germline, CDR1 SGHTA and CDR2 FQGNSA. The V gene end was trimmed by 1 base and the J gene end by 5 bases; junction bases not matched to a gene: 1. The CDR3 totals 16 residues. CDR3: CASSLGLAGGNNEQFF. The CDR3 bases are TGTGCCAGCAGCTTAGGACTAGCGGGAGGGAACAATGAGCAGTTCTTC.

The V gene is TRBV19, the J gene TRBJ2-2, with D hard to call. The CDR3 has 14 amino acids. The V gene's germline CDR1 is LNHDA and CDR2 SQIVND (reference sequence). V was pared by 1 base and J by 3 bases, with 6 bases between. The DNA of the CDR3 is TGTGCCAGTAGTATAGTCACCTACACCGGGGAGCTGTTTTTT. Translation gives CASSIVTYTGELFF.

In nucleotides, the CDR3 is TGTGCCAGCAGCCATCAGTCAGGACAGGGGAACACTGGCTACACCTTC. Its translation is CASSHQSGQGNTGYTF. V and J are TRBV3-1 (or the pseudogene TRBV3-2) and TRBJ1-2; 9 bases match TRBD1. The J segment lost 7 bases and the V segment lost 3 bases, leaving 12 bases of the junction unmatched. CDR3 length: 16 amino acids. The germline V gene encodes CDR1 LGHDT and CDR2 YNNKEL (reference sequence).

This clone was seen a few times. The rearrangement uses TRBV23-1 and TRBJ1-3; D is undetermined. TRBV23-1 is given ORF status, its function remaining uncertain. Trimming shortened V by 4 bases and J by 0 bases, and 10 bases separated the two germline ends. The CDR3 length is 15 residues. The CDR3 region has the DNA TGCGCCAGCAGTCTCGGACGGATCTCTGGAAACACCATATATTTT. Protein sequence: CASSLGRISGNTIYF.

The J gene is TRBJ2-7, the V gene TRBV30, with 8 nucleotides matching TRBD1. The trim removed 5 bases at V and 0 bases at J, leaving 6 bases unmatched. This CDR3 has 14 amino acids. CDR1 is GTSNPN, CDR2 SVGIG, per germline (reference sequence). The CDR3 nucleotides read TGTGCCTGGGGGACAGGTACCGTCTCCTACGAGCAGTACTTC. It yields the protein CAWGTGTVSYEQYF.

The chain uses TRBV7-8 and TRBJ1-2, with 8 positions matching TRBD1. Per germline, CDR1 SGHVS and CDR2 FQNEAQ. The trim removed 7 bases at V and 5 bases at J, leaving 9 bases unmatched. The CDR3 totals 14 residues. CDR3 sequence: CASTGGGEWYGYTF. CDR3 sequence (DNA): TGTGCCAGCACAGGGGGCGGGGAATGGTATGGCTACACCTTC.

Here the CDR3 reads CATSEGQGGNTIYF. CDR3 DNA sequence: TGTGCCACCAGTGAAGGACAGGGTGGAAACACCATATATTTT. The chain joins TRBV24-1 to TRBJ1-3, with 8 nucleotides matching TRBD1. CDR1 is KGHDR and CDR2 is SFDVKD in the germline V gene. This CDR3 has 14 residues. Losses at the gene ends were 4 bases for V and 3 bases for J; bases not matched to a gene: 1.

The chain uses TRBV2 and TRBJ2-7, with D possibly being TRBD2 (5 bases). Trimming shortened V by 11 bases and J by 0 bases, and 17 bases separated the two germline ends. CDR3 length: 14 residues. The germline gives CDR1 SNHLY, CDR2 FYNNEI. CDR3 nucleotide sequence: TGTGCCCTCAAGGTCCCGGGAACCTCCTACGAGCAGTACTTC. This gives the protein CALKVPGTSYEQYF.

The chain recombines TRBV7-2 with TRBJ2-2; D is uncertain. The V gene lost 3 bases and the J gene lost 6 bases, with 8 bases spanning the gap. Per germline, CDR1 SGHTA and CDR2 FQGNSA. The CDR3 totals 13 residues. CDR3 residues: CASSFGGAGELFF. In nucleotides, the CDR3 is TGTGCCAGCAGCTTCGGCGGTGCCGGGGAGCTGTTTTTT.

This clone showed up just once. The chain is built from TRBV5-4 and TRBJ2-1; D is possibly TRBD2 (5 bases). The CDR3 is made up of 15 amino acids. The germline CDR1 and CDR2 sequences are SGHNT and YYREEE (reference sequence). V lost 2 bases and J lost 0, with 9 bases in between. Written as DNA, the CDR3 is TGTGCCAGCAGCTTCGGAGGCGGCTCCTACAATGAGCAGTTCTTC. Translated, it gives CASSFGGGSYNEQFF.

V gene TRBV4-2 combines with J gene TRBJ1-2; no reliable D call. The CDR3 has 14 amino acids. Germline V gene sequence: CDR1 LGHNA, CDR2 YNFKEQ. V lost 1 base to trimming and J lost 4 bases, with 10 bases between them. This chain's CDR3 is CASSQGGQLYGYTF. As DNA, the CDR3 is TGTGCCAGCAGCCAAGGTGGGCAGCTCTATGGCTACACCTTC.

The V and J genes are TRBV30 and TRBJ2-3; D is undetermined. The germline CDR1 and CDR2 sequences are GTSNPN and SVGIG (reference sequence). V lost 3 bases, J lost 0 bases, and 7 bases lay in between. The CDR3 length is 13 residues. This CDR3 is CAWSVGSTDTQYF. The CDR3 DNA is TGTGCCTGGAGCGTGGGAAGCACAGATACGCAGTATTTT.

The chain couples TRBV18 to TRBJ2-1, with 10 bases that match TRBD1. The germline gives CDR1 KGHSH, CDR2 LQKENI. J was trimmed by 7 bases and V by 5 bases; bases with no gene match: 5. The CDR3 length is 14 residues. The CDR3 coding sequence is TGTGCCAGCTCAACATTGGACAGGGGGAATGAGCAGTTCTTC. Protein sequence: CASSTLDRGNEQFF.

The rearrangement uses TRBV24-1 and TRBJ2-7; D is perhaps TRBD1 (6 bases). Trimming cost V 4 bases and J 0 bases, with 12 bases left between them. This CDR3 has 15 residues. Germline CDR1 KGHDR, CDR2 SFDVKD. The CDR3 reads CATSETRDNSYEQYF. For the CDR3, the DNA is TGTGCCACCAGTGAAACCCGGGACAACTCCTACGAGCAGTACTTC.

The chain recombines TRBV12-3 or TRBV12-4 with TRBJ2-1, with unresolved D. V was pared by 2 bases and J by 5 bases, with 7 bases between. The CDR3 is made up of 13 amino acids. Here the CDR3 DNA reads TGTGCCAGCAGTTTATACAGAAACAATGAGCAGTTCTTC. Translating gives CASSLYRNNEQFF.

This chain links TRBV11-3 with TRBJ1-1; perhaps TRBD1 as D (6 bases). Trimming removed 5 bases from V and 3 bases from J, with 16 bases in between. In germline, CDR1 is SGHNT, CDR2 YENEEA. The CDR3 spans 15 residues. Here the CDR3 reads CASSTRGSKYTEAFF. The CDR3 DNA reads TGTGCCAGCAGCACCAGGGGTTCCAAGTACACTGAAGCTTTCTTT.

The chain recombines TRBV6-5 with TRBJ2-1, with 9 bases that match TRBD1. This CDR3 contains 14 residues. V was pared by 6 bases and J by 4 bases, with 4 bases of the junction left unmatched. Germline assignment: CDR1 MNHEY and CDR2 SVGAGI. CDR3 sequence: CASRRQGVYNEQFF. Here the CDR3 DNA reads TGTGCCAGCAGGCGACAGGGGGTATACAATGAGCAGTTCTTC.

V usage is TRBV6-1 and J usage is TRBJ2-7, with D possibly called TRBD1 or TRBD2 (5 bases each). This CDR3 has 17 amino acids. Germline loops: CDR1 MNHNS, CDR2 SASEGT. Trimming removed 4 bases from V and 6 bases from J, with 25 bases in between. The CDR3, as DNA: TGTGCCAGCAGTGCGGCGGGTACGAGAGGGGATTTTTTCGAGCAGTACTTC. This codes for CASSAAGTRGDFFEQYF.

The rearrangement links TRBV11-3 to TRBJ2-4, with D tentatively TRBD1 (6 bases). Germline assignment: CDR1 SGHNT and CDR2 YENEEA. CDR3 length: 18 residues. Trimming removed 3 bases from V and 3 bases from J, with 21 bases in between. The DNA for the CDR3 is TGTGCCAGCAGCTTCAGGGGAAGCCAGAGGGAAGTCAAAAACATTCAGTACTTC. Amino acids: CASSFRGSQREVKNIQYF.

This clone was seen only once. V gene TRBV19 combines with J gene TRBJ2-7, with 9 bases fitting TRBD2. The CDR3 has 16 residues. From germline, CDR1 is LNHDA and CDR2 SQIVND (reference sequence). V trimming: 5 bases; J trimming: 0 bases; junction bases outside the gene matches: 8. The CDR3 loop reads CASSELAGTNSYEQYF. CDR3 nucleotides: TGTGCCAGTAGTGAGCTAGCGGGGACCAACTCCTACGAGCAGTACTTC.

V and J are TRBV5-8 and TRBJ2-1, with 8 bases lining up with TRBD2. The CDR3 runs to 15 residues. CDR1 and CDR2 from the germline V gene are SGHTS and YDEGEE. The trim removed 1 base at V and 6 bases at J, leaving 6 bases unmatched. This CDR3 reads CASSLRGTRGNEQFF. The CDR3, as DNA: TGTGCCAGCAGCTTGCGGGGGACTAGGGGCAATGAGCAGTTCTTC.

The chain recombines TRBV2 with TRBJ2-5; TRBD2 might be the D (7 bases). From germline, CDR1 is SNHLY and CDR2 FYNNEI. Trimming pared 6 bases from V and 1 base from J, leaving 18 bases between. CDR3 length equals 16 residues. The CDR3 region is CASSLPEGGGQETQYF. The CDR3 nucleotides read TGTGCCAGCAGCCTCCCTGAGGGGGGGGGCCAAGAGACCCAGTACTTC.

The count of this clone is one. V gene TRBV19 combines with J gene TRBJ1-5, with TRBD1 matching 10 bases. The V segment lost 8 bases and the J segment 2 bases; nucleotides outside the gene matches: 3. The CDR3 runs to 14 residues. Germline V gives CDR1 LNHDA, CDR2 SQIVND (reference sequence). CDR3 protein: CASSGTGGNQPQHF. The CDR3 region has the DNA TGTGCCAGTTCCGGGACAGGGGGCAATCAGCCCCAGCATTTT.

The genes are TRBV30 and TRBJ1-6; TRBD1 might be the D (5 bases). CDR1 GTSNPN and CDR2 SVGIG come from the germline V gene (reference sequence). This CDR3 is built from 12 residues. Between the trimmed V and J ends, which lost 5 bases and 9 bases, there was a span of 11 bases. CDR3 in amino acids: CAWGHRGSPLHF. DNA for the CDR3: TGTGCCTGGGGACACCGCGGTTCACCCCTCCACTTT.

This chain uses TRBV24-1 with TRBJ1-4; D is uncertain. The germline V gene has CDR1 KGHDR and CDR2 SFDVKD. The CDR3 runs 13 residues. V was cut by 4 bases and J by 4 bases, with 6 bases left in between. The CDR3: CATSDSHNEKLFF. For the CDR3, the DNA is TGTGCCACCAGTGACAGCCATAATGAAAAACTGTTTTTT.

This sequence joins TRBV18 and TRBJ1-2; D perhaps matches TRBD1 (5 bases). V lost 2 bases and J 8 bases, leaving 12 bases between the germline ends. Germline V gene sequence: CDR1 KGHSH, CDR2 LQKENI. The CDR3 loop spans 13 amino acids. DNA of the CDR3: TGTGCCAGCTCACCAACTGCGGGGGAAGGCTACACCTTC. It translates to CASSPTAGEGYTF.